These 30 T cell receptor beta chains came from one sample sequenced in a study of cytomegalovirus exposure and HLA in healthy donors. The PCR made use of 60 Vbeta and 13 Jbeta primers. Repertoires were generated with immunoSEQ multiplex PCR, while TCRdb's copy carries only in-frame clones and drops some. The sample carries 160,000 or so clones, 80% recorded once. Sequencing used PBMCs. These receptors were collected from a male donor in good health and CMV-seropositive.

This chain uses TRBV19 with TRBJ2-7; TRBD1 aligns across 9 bases. The CDR3 has 17 amino acids. Germline V lookup: CDR1 LNHDA, CDR2 SQIVND (reference sequence). V lost 7 bases and J lost 4; bases outside the gene matches: 17. Written as DNA, the CDR3 is TGTGCCAGTACCCTTCGGGCTGCGGGACAGGGCATGTACGAGCAGTACTTC. Its protein product is CASTLRAAGQGMYEQYF. The entire variable domain, with the rest obtained from reference TRBV19 and TRBJ2-7, is as follows: DGGITQSPKYLFRKEGQNVTLSCEQNLNHDAMYWYRQDPGQGLRLIYYSQIVNDFQKGDIAEGYSVSREKKESFPLTVTSAQKNPTAFYLCASTLRAAGQGMYEQYFGPGTRLTVT.

The chain employs TRBV6-6 and TRBJ2-3; D remains ambiguous. V dropped 2 bases and J dropped 1 base, with 7 bases sitting between them. The CDR3 loop spans 14 amino acids. Germline loops: CDR1 MNHNY, CDR2 SVGAGI (reference sequence). The CDR3 protein is CASSYLPGTDTQYF. The CDR3 nucleotides are TGTGCCAGCAGTTACCTGCCAGGCACAGATACGCAGTATTTT.

Only one count was recorded for this clone. The rearrangement uses TRBV10-3 and TRBJ2-6; no reliable D call. This CDR3 has 17 amino acids. V shed 4 bases and J shed 0 bases, with 13 bases lying between them. Germline loops: CDR1 ENHRY, CDR2 SYGVKD. CDR3 coding DNA: TGTGCCATCAGTGGACCAGGCAGGTTCTCTGGGGCCAACGTCCTGACTTTC. Its translation is CAISGPGRFSGANVLTF.

The gene calls are TRBV2 and TRBJ1-4, with 7 nucleotides matching TRBD1. After removal of 3 bases from V and 6 bases from J, the junction contained 7 bases not matched to a gene. Germline V gene sequence: CDR1 SNHLY, CDR2 FYNNEI. The CDR3 runs 15 residues. In DNA, the CDR3 is TGTGCCAGCAGTGATCAACAGGGGTGGGATGAAAAACTGTTTTTT. Its protein product is CASSDQQGWDEKLFF.

This clone was detected once. V is TRBV9 and J is TRBJ2-1; no reliable D call. The V and J ends lost 0 bases and 0 bases respectively, with 10 bases between them. The CDR3 has 16 amino acids. Germline V gives CDR1 SGDLS, CDR2 YYNGEE. Written as DNA, the CDR3 is TGTGCCAGCAGCGTAGACCCGAGTTCCTCCTACAATGAGCAGTTCTTC. It yields the protein CASSVDPSSSYNEQFF.

V gene TRBV5-4 combines with J gene TRBJ2-7, with TRBD1 matching 9 bases. This CDR3 spans 14 amino acids. V was clipped by 1 base and J by 4 bases; unmatched bases: 3. CDR1 is SGHNT, CDR2 YYREEE, per germline (reference sequence). The CDR3 region has the DNA TGTGCCAGCAGCTTGCGAGGACAGGGGTACGAGCAGTACTTC. Amino acids: CASSLRGQGYEQYF.

This clone was found once. A junction end diverges from the germline sequence, so it may reflect a read error. The V gene is TRBV7-7, the J gene TRBJ2-1; D possibly corresponds to TRBD2 (6 bases). Germline assignment: CDR1 SSHAT and CDR2 FNYEAQ (reference sequence). The CDR3 totals 13 residues. The CDR3 sequence: CASSYGSRDEQFF. The CDR3 DNA is TGTGCTAGCAGCTACGGGAGCCGTGATGAGCAGTTCTTC.

This clone was observed a few times. One end of the junction is discordant with germline, which a read error may explain. The rearrangement joins TRBV7-3 to TRBJ2-3; D unresolved. The CDR3 is 12 residues long. CDR1 and CDR2 from the germline V gene are SGHTA and FQGTGA. In nucleotides, the CDR3 is TGTGCCAGCAGTTTAAACATGGATACGCAGTATTTT. It translates to CASSLNMDTQYF.

The CDR3 loop reads CASSLRITGETEAFF. CDR3 nucleotide sequence: TGTGCCAGCAGCTTACGGATTACAGGGGAGACTGAAGCTTTCTTT. V is TRBV7-2 and J is TRBJ1-1; TRBD1 matches 7 bases. This CDR3 region has 15 residues. J gave up 5 bases and V 2 bases, and 8 bases lay outside the gene matches. The V gene's germline CDR1 is SGHTA and CDR2 FQGNSA.

The chain is built from TRBV6-5 and TRBJ2-7, with a tentative D call TRBD2 (5 bases). Deletions cut 2 bases from V and 4 bases from J, with 15 bases between. CDR3 length equals 15 residues. CDR1 and CDR2 (germline): MNHEY, SVGAGI. CDR3 in DNA: TGTGCCAGCAGTTACGGGGTCGGCGGGCTGTACGAGCAGTACTTC. Translated, it gives CASSYGVGGLYEQYF.

This clone was observed once. The chain joins TRBV5-4 to TRBJ2-3, with 9 bases matching TRBD1. Germline trimming cut 4 bases from V and 5 bases from J; bases unmatched to any gene: 8. The CDR3 totals 15 residues. Germline CDR1 reads SGHNT; CDR2 reads YYREEE (reference sequence). The CDR3 DNA reads TGTGCCAGCAGCGACGACAGGGGGTACGGAGATACGCAGTATTTT. Its protein is CASSDDRGYGDTQYF. Together with reference TRBV5-4 and TRBJ2-3, the CDR3 gives the full variable domain: ETGVTQSPTHLIKTRGQQVTLRCSSQSGHNTVSWYQQALGQGPQFIFQYYREEENGRGNFPPRFSGLQFPNYSSELNVNALELDDSALYLCASSDDRGYGDTQYFGPGTRLTVL.

This sequence joins TRBV27 and TRBJ1-2; 8 positions match TRBD1. The CDR3 loop spans 14 amino acids. Germline V gene data show CDR1 as MNHEY and CDR2 as SMNVEV (reference sequence). J gave up 7 bases and V 6 bases, and 10 bases lay outside the gene matches. The CDR3 here is CASSSVGQGPGYTF. The CDR3 DNA sequence: TGTGCCAGCAGCTCAGTCGGACAGGGTCCTGGCTACACCTTC.

The chain has TRBV7-3 and TRBJ2-5, with TRBD2 as a possible D gene (6 bases). The V end was cut by 1 base, the J end by 3 bases, with 15 bases between. In germline, CDR1 is SGHTA, CDR2 FQGTGA. This CDR3 has 16 amino acids. CDR3 region: CASSLNGGAAKETQYF. CDR3 sequence (DNA): TGTGCCAGCAGCTTAAACGGGGGAGCGGCTAAAGAGACCCAGTACTTC.

This chain joins TRBV6-1 and TRBJ2-7; D is perhaps TRBD1 (5 bases). Germline CDR1 MNHNS, CDR2 SASEGT. V was cut by 5 bases and J by 3 bases, with 11 bases left in between. The length of the CDR3 is 13 residues. The CDR3 coding sequence is TGTGCCAGCAGTTCAGGACAACTCTACGAGCAGTACTTC. Protein product: CASSSGQLYEQYF.

The chain has TRBV6-5 and TRBJ1-4, with D unclear. Germline lookup yields CDR1 MNHEY and CDR2 SVGAGI. With 2 bases removed from V and 4 bases from J, the gap between germline ends came to 5 bases. The CDR3 loop spans 13 amino acids. CDR3 DNA sequence: TGTGCCAGCAGTTACGGCTTTAATGAAAAACTGTTTTTT. Its translation is CASSYGFNEKLFF.

V and J are TRBV5-6 and TRBJ2-1; maybe TRBD2 (6 bases). CDR1 and CDR2 (germline): SGHDT, YYEEEE. This CDR3 contains 16 residues. Between the trimmed V and J ends, which lost 10 bases and 7 bases, there was a span of 27 bases. The CDR3 nucleotides read TGTGCCTGCCTACCTCTTCGGACTAATCTTGGAAATGAGCAGTTCTTC. This translates into CACLPLRTNLGNEQFF.

The chain recombines TRBV5-1 with TRBJ1-6; unclear D gene. This CDR3 has 14 amino acids. The V gene's germline CDR1 is SGHRS and CDR2 YFSETQ. The V gene lost 5 bases and the J gene lost 7 bases, with 13 bases spanning the gap. The DNA for the CDR3 is TGCGCCAGCAGTGATACGCTCCTAAATTCACCCCTCCACTTT. This gives the protein CASSDTLLNSPLHF.

The CDR3 nucleotides are TGCGCCAGCAGCTTGACGACAGGCCCAGATTATAATTCACCCCTCCACTTT. Translated: CASSLTTGPDYNSPLHF. This chain uses TRBV5-1 with TRBJ1-6; weak D call: TRBD1 (6 bases). The germline CDR1 and CDR2 sequences are SGHRS and YFSETQ. Trimming took 1 base from V and 4 from J, leaving 15 bases between them. This CDR3 comprises 17 residues.

V is TRBV30 and J is TRBJ2-3; no definite D call. Germline CDR1 is GTSNPN and CDR2 is SVGIG (reference sequence). Trimming cost V 2 bases and J 3 bases, with 6 bases left between them. This CDR3 has 12 residues. The CDR3 reads CAWSSSTDTQYF. The CDR3 coding sequence is TGTGCCTGGAGTTCGTCGACAGATACGCAGTATTTT.

The rearrangement uses TRBV28 and TRBJ1-1, with a weak D call TRBD1 (6 bases). Germline-derived CDR1 and CDR2 are MDHEN and SYDVKM. Trimming removed 7 bases from V and 11 bases from J, with 20 bases in between. This CDR3 comprises 13 residues. The CDR3 region has the DNA TGTGCCAGCAAGGGGGGGAGAGGCGCATCCGCTTTCTTT. It yields the protein CASKGGRGASAFF.

This clone was seen more than once but under ten times. The CDR3 DNA is TGTGCCAGCAGTTTGACAGGAAAAGAAGCCAAAAACATTCAGTACTTC. Amino acids: CASSLTGKEAKNIQYF. V and J are TRBV27 and TRBJ2-4; D is possibly TRBD1 (6 bases). V was pared by 3 bases and J by 0 bases, with 12 bases between. CDR3 size: 16 residues. Germline lookup yields CDR1 MNHEY and CDR2 SMNVEV (reference sequence).

The CDR3 nucleotides are TGTGCCAGCTCACCACCGAACAGGGGAGCCAAAAACATTCAGTACTTC. Translation: CASSPPNRGAKNIQYF. The chain has TRBV18 and TRBJ2-4, with 7 bases matching TRBD1. Trimming removed 0 bases from V and 0 bases from J; junction bases left unmatched: 2. The CDR3 totals 16 residues. The V gene's germline CDR1 is KGHSH and CDR2 LQKENI.

This chain links TRBV6-1 with TRBJ1-2; D not certain. Germline V gene data show CDR1 as MNHNS and CDR2 as SASEGT. CDR3 size: 13 residues. V was shortened by 6 bases and J by 6 bases, with 14 bases between the two germline ends. This chain's CDR3 is CASSPSGFDGYTF. As DNA, the CDR3 is TGTGCCAGCAGCCCCTCGGGGTTCGATGGCTACACCTTC.

The chain uses TRBV5-1 and TRBJ2-1; the match to TRBD2 covers 9 bases. Germline CDR1 SGHRS, CDR2 YFSETQ. Trimming removed 4 bases from V and 7 bases from J; junction bases left unmatched: 9. This CDR3 is built from 15 residues. The CDR3 bases are TGCGCCAGCAGCCAGCGTAGTAGCGGGAGTAATGAGCAGTTCTTC. It yields the protein CASSQRSSGSNEQFF. Full variable domain (remainder filled in from reference TRBV5-1 and TRBJ2-1): KAGVTQTPRYLIKTRGQQVTLSCSPISGHRSVSWYQQTPGQGLQFLFEYFSETQRNKGNFPGRFSGRQFSNSRSEMNVSTLELGDSALYLCASSQRSSGSNEQFFGPGTRLTVL.

The V call is TRBV7-6, the J call TRBJ1-5; TRBD1 agrees at 11 bases. Germline V lookup: CDR1 SGHVS, CDR2 FNYEAQ. CDR3 length equals 15 residues. V shed 5 bases, J shed 11 bases, and the junction held 11 bases outside the gene matches. The CDR3 region is CASSPGQGAAASQHF. Here the CDR3 DNA reads TGTGCCAGCAGCCCCGGACAGGGGGCGGCGGCGTCCCAGCATTTT.

The chain links TRBV19 to TRBJ1-3; 7 nucleotides line up with TRBD1. Germline lookup yields CDR1 LNHDA and CDR2 SQIVND (reference sequence). Trimming took 7 bases from V and 2 from J; bases not matched to a gene: 8. The CDR3 sequence is 15 residues long. CDR3 nucleotides: TGTGCCAGTACCCTAGTTCAGGGGGCTGGAAACACCATATATTTT. Translated, it gives CASTLVQGAGNTIYF.

This chain connects TRBV19 to TRBJ2-7; maybe TRBD1 (6 bases). The germline gives CDR1 LNHDA, CDR2 SQIVND (reference sequence). V shed 6 bases and J shed 2 bases, with 14 bases lying between them. CDR3 length equals 14 residues. CDR3 DNA sequence: TGTGCCAGTAGGGAGTGGGCAGGGGCCTACGAGCAGTACTTC. Residues: CASREWAGAYEQYF.

V gene TRBV14 combines with J gene TRBJ2-7; 9 nucleotides line up with TRBD2. Trimming took 0 bases from V and 7 from J; bases not matched to a gene: 4. The CDR3 has 14 amino acids. Looked up from germline, CDR1 is SGHDN and CDR2 is FVKESK. The CDR3 DNA reads TGTGCCAGCAGCCAAGAGATAGCGGGAGTTGAGCAGTACTTC. Encoded protein: CASSQEIAGVEQYF.

This clone was seen more than once but under ten times. The gene calls are TRBV2 and TRBJ2-7; D not resolved. V lost 4 bases to trimming and J lost 6 bases, with 4 bases between them. The CDR3 consists of 10 residues. Germline assignment: CDR1 SNHLY and CDR2 FYNNEI. Written as DNA, the CDR3 is TGTGCCAGCAGTGCGGGCGAGCAGTACTTC. Its translation is CASSAGEQYF.

This chain connects TRBV7-2 to TRBJ1-5; no clear D gene. The V gene lost 2 bases and the J gene lost 2 bases, with 7 bases spanning the gap. The CDR3 extends over 14 amino acids. The germline V gene has CDR1 SGHTA and CDR2 FQGNSA. CDR3: CASSLNGGNQPQHF. CDR3 sequence (DNA): TGTGCCAGCAGCTTAAACGGGGGCAATCAGCCCCAGCATTTT. Looking up the rest from reference TRBV7-2 and TRBJ1-5 gives the full variable domain: GAGVSQSPSNKVTEKGKDVELRCDPISGHTALYWYRQSLGQGLEFLIYFQGNSAPDKSGLPSDRFSAERTGGSVSTLTIQRTQQEDSAVYLCASSLNGGNQPQHFGDGTRLSIL.